The 14 T cell receptor beta chains presented below share a single source sample, sequenced in a study of shared clonotypes between healthy human individuals. TCRdb keeps only in-frame clones here, not all; method: immunoSEQ multiplex PCR. The sample consists of 2 million to 2.5 million clones, 85% to 95% of them appearing once. What was sequenced was naive CD4+ T cells from PBMCs. Subset denoted: CD45RA+ positively selected. Receptors originate from a man aged 18 to 30 in good health. Some clones in this sample may be carry-over from other donors' samples.

This rearrangement joins TRBV4-1 to TRBJ1-2; 8 bases fit TRBD1. Germline-derived CDR1 and CDR2 are MGHRA and YSYEKL. Unmatched junction bases numbered 7, after V lost 4 bases and J lost 3 bases. CDR3 length: 15 amino acids. CDR3 DNA sequence: TGCGCCAGCAGCCCCGGACAGGGAACGGACTATGGCTACACCTTC. Its protein product is CASSPGQGTDYGYTF.

The V and J genes are TRBV7-3 and TRBJ2-2, with D possibly being TRBD1 or TRBD2 (6 bases each). The CDR3 runs 16 residues. CDR1 and CDR2 from the germline V gene are SGHTA and FQGTGA. Deletions cut 0 bases from V and 6 bases from J, with 14 bases between. The CDR3 spells CASSLTQSGGPGELFF. DNA for the CDR3: TGTGCCAGCAGCTTAACTCAATCCGGGGGCCCCGGGGAGCTGTTTTTT.

This clone appeared a single time. The J gene is TRBJ1-4, the V gene TRBV28; TRBD1 matches 7 bases. The germline CDR1 and CDR2 sequences are MDHEN and SYDVKM. The CDR3 length is 18 residues. The ends lost 5 bases at V and 10 bases at J; junction bases unmatched: 22. This chain's CDR3 is CASSPFPTGQKATRKLFF. The CDR3 bases are TGTGCCAGCAGTCCCTTCCCCACGGGACAGAAAGCAACAAGAAAACTGTTTTTT.

The chain uses TRBV28 and TRBJ1-5, with D possibly matching TRBD1 (5 bases). The germline CDR1 and CDR2 sequences are MDHEN and SYDVKM. The V end lost 10 bases, the J end lost 8 bases, and 12 bases lay between the germline ends. The CDR3 has 11 amino acids. The CDR3 region is CATLGVEPQHF. The CDR3 nucleotides are TGTGCCACCTTGGGGGTTGAGCCCCAGCATTTT.

The rearrangement uses TRBV10-3 and TRBJ2-5; 7 bases line up with TRBD2. V lost 3 bases to trimming and J lost 2 bases; unmatched junction nucleotides: 6. Germline V gene data show CDR1 as ENHRY and CDR2 as SYGVKD. This CDR3 contains 15 residues. In nucleotides, the CDR3 is TGTGCCATCAGTGAATTACTAGCGACACAAGAGACCCAGTACTTC. Amino acid sequence: CAISELLATQETQYF.

The genes are TRBV10-3 and TRBJ2-3, with TRBD2 matching 8 bases. Germline loops: CDR1 ENHRY, CDR2 SYGVKD. The CDR3 is 14 residues long. V dropped 8 bases and J dropped 7; count of bases not matched to a gene: 11. The CDR3 here is CAIRGAAGGNTQYF. CDR3 nucleotides: TGTGCCATCCGGGGGGCGGCGGGAGGAAATACGCAGTATTTT.

This chain uses TRBV29-1 with TRBJ2-5; 8 nucleotides align to TRBD1. The J call is doubtful: the DNA matches TRBJ2-7 better. The CDR3 is 15 residues long. The germline CDR1 and CDR2 sequences are SQVTM and ANQGSEA. The CDR3 protein is CSVELDREFSYEQYF. DNA of the CDR3: TGCAGCGTTGAATTGGACAGGGAATTTTCCTACGAGCAGTACTTC.

As for this clone: Other DNA sequences in this sample translate to the same CDR3. This chain uses TRBV28 with TRBJ2-1; either TRBD1 or TRBD2 may supply D (5 bases each). CDR3 length: 13 amino acids. Trimming pared 8 bases from V and 0 bases from J, leaving 8 bases between. Germline loops: CDR1 MDHEN, CDR2 SYDVKM. In DNA, the CDR3 is TGTGCCAGCGGGGGAAGCTCCTACAATGAGCAGTTCTTC. This gives the protein CASGGSSYNEQFF.

This chain joins TRBV14 and TRBJ1-3; D call uncertain. V was trimmed by 4 bases and J by 0 bases, leaving 4 bases between them. Germline loops: CDR1 SGHDN, CDR2 FVKESK. This CDR3 contains 13 residues. CDR3: CASSRSSGNTIYF. The CDR3 DNA is TGTGCCAGCAGCCGGAGCTCTGGAAACACCATATATTTT.

The CDR3 reads CASSEGPVGAYSYEQYF. In nucleotides, the CDR3 is TGTGCCAGCAGTGAGGGGCCCGTTGGCGCTTACTCCTACGAGCAGTACTTC. This chain uses TRBV6-1 with TRBJ2-7; weak D call: TRBD1 (5 bases). The CDR3 is 17 residues long. V was trimmed by 3 bases and J by 0 bases, leaving 18 bases between them. Germline V gene lookup returns CDR1 MNHNS and CDR2 SASEGT.

V gene TRBV28 combines with J gene TRBJ2-5; 8 bases match TRBD1. The trim removed 5 bases at V and 2 bases at J, leaving 10 bases unmatched. The V gene's germline CDR1 is MDHEN and CDR2 SYDVKM. CDR3 length: 16 residues. CDR3 sequence: CASSTRDRGHQETQYF. Written as DNA, the CDR3 is TGTGCCAGCAGTACCCGAGACAGGGGACATCAAGAGACCCAGTACTTC.

A remark on this clone: Other DNA variants within this sample encode the same CDR3. The rearrangement joins TRBV5-1 to TRBJ2-1, with D hard to call. Trimming cost V 0 bases and J 3 bases, with 7 bases left between them. The CDR3 has 14 amino acids. Per the germline V gene, CDR1 is SGHRS and CDR2 is YFSETQ. In nucleotides, the CDR3 is TGCGCCAGCAGCTTGGACCTCCTCTACAATGAGCAGTTCTTC. It specifies CASSLDLLYNEQFF.

CDR3 region: CASSFLGYEQYF. The CDR3 DNA follows: TGTGCCAGCAGCTTCCTCGGCTACGAGCAGTACTTC. The chain carries TRBV11-2 and TRBJ2-7; D ambiguous. The CDR3 is 12 residues long. V lost 3 bases and J 3 bases, leaving 6 bases between the germline ends. In germline, CDR1 is SGHAT, CDR2 FQNNGV. Full variable domain (rest looked up from reference TRBV11-2 and TRBJ2-7): EAGVAQSPRYKIIEKRQSVAFWCNPISGHATLYWYQQILGQGPKLLIQFQNNGVVDDSQLPKDRFSAERLKGVDSTLKIQPAKLEDSAVYLCASSFLGYEQYFGPGTRLTVT.

V usage is TRBV2 and J usage is TRBJ1-1, with TRBD1 identical over 8 bases. The CDR3 consists of 15 residues. Germline lookup yields CDR1 SNHLY and CDR2 FYNNEI. V lost 7 bases and J lost 0; bases outside the gene matches: 7. CDR3 coding DNA: TGTGCCAGCACCCTGACAGGGGTCATGAACACTGAAGCTTTCTTT. It translates to CASTLTGVMNTEAFF.